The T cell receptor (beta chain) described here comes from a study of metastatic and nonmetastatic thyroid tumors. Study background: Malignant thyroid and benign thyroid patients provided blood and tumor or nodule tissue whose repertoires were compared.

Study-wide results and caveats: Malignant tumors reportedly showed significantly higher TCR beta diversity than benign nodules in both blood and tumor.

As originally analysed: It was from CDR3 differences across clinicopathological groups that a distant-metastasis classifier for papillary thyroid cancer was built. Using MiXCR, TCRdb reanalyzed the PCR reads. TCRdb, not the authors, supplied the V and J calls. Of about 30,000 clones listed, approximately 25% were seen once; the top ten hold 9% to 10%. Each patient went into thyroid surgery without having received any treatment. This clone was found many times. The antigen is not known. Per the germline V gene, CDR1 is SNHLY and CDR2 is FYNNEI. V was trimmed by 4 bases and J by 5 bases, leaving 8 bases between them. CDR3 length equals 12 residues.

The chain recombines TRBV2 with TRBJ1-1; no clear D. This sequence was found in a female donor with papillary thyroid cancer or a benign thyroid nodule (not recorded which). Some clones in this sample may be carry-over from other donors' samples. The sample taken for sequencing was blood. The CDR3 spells CASSGRWTEAFF. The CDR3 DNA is TGTGCCAGCAGTGGGAGGTGGACTGAAGCTTTCTTT.